This T cell receptor (beta chain) was recovered during a study of shared clonotypes between healthy human individuals. The study's findings and limits: Sorted-subset sequencing was shown by rarefaction to be incomplete despite large depth.

Profiled with immunoSEQ multiplex PCR; TCRdb holds only in-frame clones, not every one. The table shows 2 million to 2.5 million clones, with less than 95% occurring only once. A note on this clone: The antigen is not known.

The CD4+ fraction was divided into a CD45RA+ naive subset and a CD45RA-negative memory subset. CDR1 and CDR2 from the germline V gene are SGHTA and FQGNSA. The V gene lost 0 bases and the J gene lost 3 bases, with 13 bases spanning the gap. This CDR3 has 16 residues. This sequence originates from a man between 18 and 35 years old in good health. Some clones in this sample may be carry-over from other donors' samples. The sample taken for sequencing was naive CD4+ T cells from PBMCs. Subset denoted: CD45RA+ positively selected. The chain recombines TRBV7-2 with TRBJ2-3, with D tentatively TRBD2 (5 bases). The CDR3 DNA reads as TGTGCCAGCAGCTTAGCGCTCGGCGGGTCAACAGATACGCAGTATTTT. Its translation: CASSLALGGSTDTQYF. The entire variable domain, with the rest obtained from reference TRBV7-2 and TRBJ2-3, is as follows: GAGVSQSPSNKVTEKGKDVELRCDPISGHTALYWYRQSLGQGLEFLIYFQGNSAPDKSGLPSDRFSAERTGGSVSTLTIQRTQQEDSAVYLCASSLALGGSTDTQYFGPGTRLTVL.